This T cell receptor (beta chain) originates from a study of identifying expanded T cells in peripheral blood (dated by TCRdb to between 2019 and 2020). As for the study more broadly: Technical replicates were generated by sequencing separate aliquots of the same genomic DNA pool, and four replicates were compared pairwise. What the authors observed across the whole study: The beta-binomial model significantly reduced the number of clones called differentially abundant and the false-positive rate across all healthy-donor time intervals. The authors expected that biological variance in healthy repertoires might rise further over much longer intervals, such as months to years. Between technical replicates the binomial model flagged about 1.2 differentially abundant clones, whereas over two weeks the binomial model flagged about 16.4 and over roughly 4 weeks roughly 20. Across all healthy donors, variance in clone template counts between approximately 2-week samples was found to increase significantly with total template count.

No immune events, such as infections, were documented for the healthy donors during the collection period. Healthy-donor blood repertoires served as a training cohort to calibrate time-dependent variance in a beta-binomial model of T-cell clone differential abundance. The training cohort comprised about ten healthy donors, 3 female and 7 male. Donor ages ranged from roughly 29 to 64 years, with an average of roughly 40 years. Whole blood, obtained from a commercial supplier, was collected from each healthy donor at three time points spaced approximately two weeks apart. Genomic DNA was extracted from unsorted whole blood for immunosequencing. The germline V gene supplies CDR1 MNHEY and CDR2 SVGAGI. At the junction V is shortened by 4 bases and J by 9 bases, with 13 bases in between. From its cysteine to its phenylalanine, the CDR3 spans 13 amino acids. Just CDR3 DNA is preserved here, 39 bases in frame from base 1.

TCRbeta CDR3 regions were profiled with the immunoSEQ Assay using bias-controlled multiplex PCR amplification of genomic DNA. Concerning the study's data processing: The absolute abundance of each unique TCRbeta CDR3 region was quantified after sequences were collapsed and filtered. Differential abundance was assessed using a binomial (Fisher-equivalent) model and a beta-binomial model in which time-dependent variance fitted from healthy donors was added. Clones with fewer than 5 combined templates were excluded, and clones with Benjamini-Hochberg FDR below 0.01 were called differentially abundant. The form v = (b*log(k)+a)^2 was used to model beta-binomial variance as a function of total template count across the two samples. TCRdb stores this immuneACCESS table with in-frame sequences only. Part of the clones is absent; in the studies checked, under half of the shortfall reflects unresolved V genes, and no reason is known for the rest. That table furnishes V, J and clone size, whereas the DNA furnished D and trimming. The sample table records 100,000 to 150,000 clones; roughly 82% of these occur just once. Approximately 3% of the sample is held by the ten biggest clonotypes.

A remark on this clone: The antigen it recognizes is unknown. No base-level quality is on record; no much larger clone is a single base apart.

Specimen: blood. This clonotype originated in a person aged 18 to 70 in good health. The rearranged chain carries TRBV6-5 and TRBJ1-5; TRBD1 might be the D gene, on 5 matching bases. This receptor carries the CDR3 CASSSPGTGPQHF. In nucleotide form, the sequence is TGTGCCAGCAGTTCCCCAGGGACCGGGCCCCAGCATTTT.